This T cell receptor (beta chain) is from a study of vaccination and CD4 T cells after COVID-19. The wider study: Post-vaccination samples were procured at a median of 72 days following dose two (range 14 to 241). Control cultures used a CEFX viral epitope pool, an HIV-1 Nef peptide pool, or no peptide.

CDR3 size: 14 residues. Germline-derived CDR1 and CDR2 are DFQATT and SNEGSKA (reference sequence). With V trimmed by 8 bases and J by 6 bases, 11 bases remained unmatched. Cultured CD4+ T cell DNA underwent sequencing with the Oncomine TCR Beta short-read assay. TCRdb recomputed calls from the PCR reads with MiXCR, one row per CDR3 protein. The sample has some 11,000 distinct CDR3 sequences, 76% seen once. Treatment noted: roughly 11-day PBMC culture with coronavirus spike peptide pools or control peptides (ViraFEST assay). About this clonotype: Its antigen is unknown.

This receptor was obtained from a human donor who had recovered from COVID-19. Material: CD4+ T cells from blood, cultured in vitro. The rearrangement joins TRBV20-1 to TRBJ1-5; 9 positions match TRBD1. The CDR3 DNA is TGCAGTACCCCGGGGGACAGGGCAATTCAGCCCCAGCATTTT. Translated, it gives CSTPGDRAIQPQHF.